This T cell receptor (beta chain) appears in the sequencing data of a study of blood T cell repertoires in COVID-19. Study context: Researchers got acute and convalescent COVID-19 samples from the United States, Italy and Spain.

Data came from immunoSEQ multiplex PCR; TCRdb stores just in-frame clones and leaves some out. The sample carries about 120,000 clones, roughly nine tenths recorded once. CDR3 length equals 12 residues. V dropped 6 bases and J dropped 5; count of bases not matched to a gene: 3. Material for sequencing was peripheral blood. The clonotype originates from a man between 65 and 85 years old with active or convalescent COVID-19. This chain connects TRBV12-3 or TRBV12-4 to TRBJ2-7; 8 bases are shared with TRBD1. The CDR3 nucleotides read TGTGCCAGCAGACCGGGACAGGACGAGCAGTACTTC. Protein sequence: CASRPGQDEQYF.